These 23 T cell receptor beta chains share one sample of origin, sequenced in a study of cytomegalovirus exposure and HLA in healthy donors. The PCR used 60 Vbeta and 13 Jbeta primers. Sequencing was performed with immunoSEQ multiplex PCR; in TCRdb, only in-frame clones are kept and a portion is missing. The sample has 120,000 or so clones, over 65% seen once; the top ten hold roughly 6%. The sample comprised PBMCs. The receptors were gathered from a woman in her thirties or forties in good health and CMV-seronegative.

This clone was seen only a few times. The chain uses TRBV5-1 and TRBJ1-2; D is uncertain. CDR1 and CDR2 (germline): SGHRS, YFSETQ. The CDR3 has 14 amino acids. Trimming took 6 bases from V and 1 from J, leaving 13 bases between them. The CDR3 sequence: CASNDPAGNYGYTF. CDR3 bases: TGCGCCAGCAACGACCCGGCGGGTAACTATGGCTACACCTTC. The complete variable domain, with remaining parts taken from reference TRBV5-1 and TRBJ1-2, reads KAGVTQTPRYLIKTRGQQVTLSCSPISGHRSVSWYQQTPGQGLQFLFEYFSETQRNKGNFPGRFSGRQFSNSRSEMNVSTLELGDSALYLCASNDPAGNYGYTFGSGTRLTVV.

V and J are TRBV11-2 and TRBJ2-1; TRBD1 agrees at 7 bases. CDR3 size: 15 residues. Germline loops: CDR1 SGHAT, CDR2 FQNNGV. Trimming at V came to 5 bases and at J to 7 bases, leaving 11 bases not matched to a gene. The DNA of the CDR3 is TGTGCCAGCAGCCCCGTGAGGGGGCAAGTTAATGAGCAGTTCTTC. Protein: CASSPVRGQVNEQFF.

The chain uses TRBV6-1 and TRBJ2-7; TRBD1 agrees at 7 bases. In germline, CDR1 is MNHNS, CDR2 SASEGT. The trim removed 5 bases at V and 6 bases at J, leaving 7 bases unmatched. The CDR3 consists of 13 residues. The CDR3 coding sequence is TGTGCCAGCAGTTCCATCACAGGGGTCGAGCAGTACTTC. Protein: CASSSITGVEQYF.

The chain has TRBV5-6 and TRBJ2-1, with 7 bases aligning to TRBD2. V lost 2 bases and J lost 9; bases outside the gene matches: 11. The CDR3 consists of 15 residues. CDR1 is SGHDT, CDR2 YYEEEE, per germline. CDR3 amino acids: CASSLRGRALTEQFF. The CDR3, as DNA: TGTGCCAGCAGCTTACGTGGGAGGGCCCTCACTGAGCAGTTCTTC.

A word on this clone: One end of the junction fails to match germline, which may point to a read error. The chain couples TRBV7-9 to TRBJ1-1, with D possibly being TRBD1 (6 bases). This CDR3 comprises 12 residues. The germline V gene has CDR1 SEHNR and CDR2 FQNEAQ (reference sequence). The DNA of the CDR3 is TGTTCCAGCAGCTTGACAGGACCTGAAGCTTTCTTT. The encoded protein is CSSSLTGPEAFF. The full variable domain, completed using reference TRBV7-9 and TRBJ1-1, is DTGVSQNPRHKITKRGQNVTFRCDPISEHNRLYWYRQTLGQGPEFLTYFQNEAQLEKSRLLSDRFSAERPKGSFSTLEIQRTEQGDSAMYLCSSSLTGPEAFFGQGTRLTVV.

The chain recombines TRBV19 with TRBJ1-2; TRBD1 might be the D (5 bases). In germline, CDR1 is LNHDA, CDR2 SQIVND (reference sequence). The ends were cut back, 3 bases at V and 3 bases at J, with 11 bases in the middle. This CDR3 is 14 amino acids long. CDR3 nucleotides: TGTGCCAGTAGTATCCCCGACAGCTACTATGGCTACACCTTC. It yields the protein CASSIPDSYYGYTF.

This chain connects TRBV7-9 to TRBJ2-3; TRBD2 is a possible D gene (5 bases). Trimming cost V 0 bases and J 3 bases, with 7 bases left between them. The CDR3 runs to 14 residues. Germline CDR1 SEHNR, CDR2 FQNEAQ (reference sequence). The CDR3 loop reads CASSLAGATDTQYF. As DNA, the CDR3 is TGTGCCAGCAGCTTAGCGGGAGCAACAGATACGCAGTATTTT.

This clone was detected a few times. The CDR3 region is CASSSLGGAYNEQFF. CDR3 DNA: TGTGCCAGCAGCTCCCTCGGGGGGGCCTACAATGAGCAGTTCTTC. The chain carries TRBV7-2 and TRBJ2-1, with 8 bases matching TRBD2. Germline trimming cut 4 bases from V and 2 bases from J; bases unmatched to any gene: 4. Germline values: CDR1 SGHTA, CDR2 FQGNSA. The CDR3 has 15 residues. The full variable domain, rest sourced from reference TRBV7-2 and TRBJ2-1, is GAGVSQSPSNKVTEKGKDVELRCDPISGHTALYWYRQSLGQGLEFLIYFQGNSAPDKSGLPSDRFSAERTGGSVSTLTIQRTQQEDSAVYLCASSSLGGAYNEQFFGPGTRLTVL.

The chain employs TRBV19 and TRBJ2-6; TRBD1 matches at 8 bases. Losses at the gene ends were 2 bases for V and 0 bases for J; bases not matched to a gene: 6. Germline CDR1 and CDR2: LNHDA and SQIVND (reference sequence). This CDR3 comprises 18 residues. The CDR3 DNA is TGTGCCAGTAGTATACAGGGGGCTCCTAGCTCTGGGGCCAACGTCCTGACTTTC. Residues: CASSIQGAPSSGANVLTF.

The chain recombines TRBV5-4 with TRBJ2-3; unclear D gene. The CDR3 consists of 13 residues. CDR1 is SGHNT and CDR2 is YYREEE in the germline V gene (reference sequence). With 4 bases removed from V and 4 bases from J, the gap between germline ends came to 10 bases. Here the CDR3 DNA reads TGTGCCAGCAGCGTGGATCTAGCAGATACGCAGTATTTT. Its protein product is CASSVDLADTQYF. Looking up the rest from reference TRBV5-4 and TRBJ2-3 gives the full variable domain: ETGVTQSPTHLIKTRGQQVTLRCSSQSGHNTVSWYQQALGQGPQFIFQYYREEENGRGNFPPRFSGLQFPNYSSELNVNALELDDSALYLCASSVDLADTQYFGPGTRLTVL.

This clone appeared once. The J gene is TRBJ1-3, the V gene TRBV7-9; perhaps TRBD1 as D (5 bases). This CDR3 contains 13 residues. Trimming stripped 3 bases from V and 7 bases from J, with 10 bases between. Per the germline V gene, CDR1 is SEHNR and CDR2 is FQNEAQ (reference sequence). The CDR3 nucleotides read TGTGCCAGCAGCTTCTCGGGGGAGAACACCATATATTTT. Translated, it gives CASSFSGENTIYF.

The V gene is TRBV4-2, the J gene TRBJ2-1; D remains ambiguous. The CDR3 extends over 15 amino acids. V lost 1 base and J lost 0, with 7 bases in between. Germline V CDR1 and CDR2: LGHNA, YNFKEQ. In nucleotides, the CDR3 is TGTGCCAGCAGCCAAGGGGCGAGCTCCTACAATGAGCAGTTCTTC. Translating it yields CASSQGASSYNEQFF.

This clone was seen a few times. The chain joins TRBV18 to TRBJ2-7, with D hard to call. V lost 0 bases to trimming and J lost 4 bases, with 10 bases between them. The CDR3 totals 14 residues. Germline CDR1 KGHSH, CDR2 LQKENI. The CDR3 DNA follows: TGTGCCAGCTCACCACCGTCGAGAGGATACGAGCAGTACTTC. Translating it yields CASSPPSRGYEQYF.

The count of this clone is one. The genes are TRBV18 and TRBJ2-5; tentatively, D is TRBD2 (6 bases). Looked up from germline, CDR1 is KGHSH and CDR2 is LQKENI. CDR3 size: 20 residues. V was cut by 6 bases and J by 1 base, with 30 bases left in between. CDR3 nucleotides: TGTGCCAGCTCCCGCCTAGCGATACGGGTTGGGCCCGGGATCCAAGAGACCCAGTACTTC. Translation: CASSRLAIRVGPGIQETQYF.

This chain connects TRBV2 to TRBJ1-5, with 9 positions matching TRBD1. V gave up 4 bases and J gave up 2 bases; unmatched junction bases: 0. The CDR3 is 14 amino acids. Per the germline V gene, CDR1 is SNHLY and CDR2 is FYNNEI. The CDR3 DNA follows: TGTGCCAGCAGTGGGACAGGGGGCAATCAGCCCCAGCATTTT. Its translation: CASSGTGGNQPQHF.

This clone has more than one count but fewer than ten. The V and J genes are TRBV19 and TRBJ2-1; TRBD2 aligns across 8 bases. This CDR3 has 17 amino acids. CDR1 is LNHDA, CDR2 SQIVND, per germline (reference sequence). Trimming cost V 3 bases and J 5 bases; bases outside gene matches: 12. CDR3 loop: CASSIEAGGGIDNEQFF. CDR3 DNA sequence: TGTGCCAGTAGTATCGAGGCGGGAGGCGGGATAGACAATGAGCAGTTCTTC.

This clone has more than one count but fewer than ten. This CDR3 reads CASSDSEFFQDRNTEAFF. CDR3 bases: TGTGCCAGCAGTGACAGTGAATTCTTTCAGGATCGGAACACTGAAGCTTTCTTT. The rearrangement uses TRBV2 and TRBJ1-1; no firm D call. Trimming left V 3 bases short and J 1 base short, with 21 bases between. Germline CDR1 and CDR2: SNHLY and FYNNEI. The CDR3 is 18 amino acids.

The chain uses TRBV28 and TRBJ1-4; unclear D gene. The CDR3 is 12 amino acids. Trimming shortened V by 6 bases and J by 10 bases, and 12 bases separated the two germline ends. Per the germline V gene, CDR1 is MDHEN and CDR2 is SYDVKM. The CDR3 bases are TGTGCCAGCAGCTTTCGGCGCGGAAAACTGTTTTTT. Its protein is CASSFRRGKLFF.

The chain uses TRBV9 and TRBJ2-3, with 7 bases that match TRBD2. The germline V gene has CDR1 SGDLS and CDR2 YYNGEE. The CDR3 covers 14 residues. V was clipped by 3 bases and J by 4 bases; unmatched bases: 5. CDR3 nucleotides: TGTGCCAGCAGCGAGATGACTAGCTCAGATACGCAGTATTTT. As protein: CASSEMTSSDTQYF.

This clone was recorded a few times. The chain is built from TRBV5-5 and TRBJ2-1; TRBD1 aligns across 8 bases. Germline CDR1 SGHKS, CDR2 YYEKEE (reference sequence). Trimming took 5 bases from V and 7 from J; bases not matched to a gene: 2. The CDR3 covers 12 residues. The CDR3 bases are TGTGCCAGCAGGTACAGGGGGAATGAGCAGTTCTTC. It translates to CASRYRGNEQFF.

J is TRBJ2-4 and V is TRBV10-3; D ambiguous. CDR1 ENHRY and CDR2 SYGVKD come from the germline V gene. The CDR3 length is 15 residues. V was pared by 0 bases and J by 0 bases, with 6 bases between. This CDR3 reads CAISESSPAKNIQYF. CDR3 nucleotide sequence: TGTGCCATCAGTGAGTCGTCTCCAGCCAAAAACATTCAGTACTTC.

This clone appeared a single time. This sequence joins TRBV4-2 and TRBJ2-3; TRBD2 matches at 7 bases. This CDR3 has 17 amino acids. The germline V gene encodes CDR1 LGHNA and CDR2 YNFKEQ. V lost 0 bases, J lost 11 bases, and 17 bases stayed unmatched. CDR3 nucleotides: TGTGCCAGCAGCCAAGATCGGGGCGGGAGCAGGACGAATAAGCAGTATTTT. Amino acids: CASSQDRGGSRTNKQYF.

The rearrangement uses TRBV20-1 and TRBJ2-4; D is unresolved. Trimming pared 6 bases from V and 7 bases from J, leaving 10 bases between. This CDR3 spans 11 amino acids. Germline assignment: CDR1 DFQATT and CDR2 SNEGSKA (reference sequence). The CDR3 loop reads CSARVGNIQYF. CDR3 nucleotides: TGCAGTGCACGGGTCGGGAACATTCAGTACTTC.